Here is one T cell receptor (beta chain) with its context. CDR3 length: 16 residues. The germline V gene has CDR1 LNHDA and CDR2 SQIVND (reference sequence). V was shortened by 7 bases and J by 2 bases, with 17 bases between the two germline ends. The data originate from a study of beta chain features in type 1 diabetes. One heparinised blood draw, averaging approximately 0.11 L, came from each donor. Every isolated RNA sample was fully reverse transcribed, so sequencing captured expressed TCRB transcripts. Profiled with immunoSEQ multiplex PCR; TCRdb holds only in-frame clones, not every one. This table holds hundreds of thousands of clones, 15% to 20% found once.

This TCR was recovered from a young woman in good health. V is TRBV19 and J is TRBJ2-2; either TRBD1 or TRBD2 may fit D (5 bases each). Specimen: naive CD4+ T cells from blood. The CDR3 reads CASNFQGALNTGELFF. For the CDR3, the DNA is TGTGCCAGTAATTTCCAGGGAGCTCTCAACACCGGGGAGCTGTTTTTT.